Below are 29 T cell receptor beta chains sequenced from a single sample in a study of regulatory T cells in long-lasting Graves disease. Time point of the sample: newly diagnosed GD, antithyroid drugs for less than 3 months. PBMCs provided the RNA from which the TCR library was made. According to the study, TCR beta libraries were built with iRepertoire HTBI primers and CDR3-region Arm-PCR. TCRdb re-called the multiplex PCR reads with MiXCR, one entry per CDR3 protein. The profile shows 550,000 or so distinct CDR3 sequences, about 11% of them singletons. These records were also assigned to another study, of T cells in Graves' hyperthyroidism and ophthalmopathy.

The specimen comprised peripheral blood mononuclear cells (PBMCs), sampled at new diagnosis, from a patient treated with antithyroid drugs. These receptors were collected from a woman in her twenties or thirties with Graves disease.

This clonotype was counted ten times or more. The J gene is TRBJ1-1, the V gene TRBV10-3; D is undetermined. From germline, CDR1 is ENHRY and CDR2 SYGVKD. The CDR3 runs 13 residues. V lost 6 bases and J lost 1, with 9 bases in between. CDR3 bases: TGTGCCATCAGAAACGTAAGGAACACTGAAGCTTTCTTT. Protein: CAIRNVRNTEAFF.

Here the CDR3 DNA reads TGTGCCAGTAGTATGGCGGGTGCGAGCCCCTACAATGAGCAGTTCTTC. Translating gives CASSMAGASPYNEQFF. The chain couples TRBV19 to TRBJ2-1; TRBD2 is a possible D gene (5 bases). The CDR3 runs to 16 residues. CDR1 is LNHDA, CDR2 SQIVND, per germline (reference sequence). The ends were cut back, 3 bases at V and 2 bases at J, with 14 bases in the middle.

This clonotype was observed a handful of times. The chain has TRBV3-1 and TRBJ2-2; D gene uncertain. V was trimmed by 5 bases and J by 6 bases, leaving 16 bases between them. The CDR3 is 15 residues long. Per the germline V gene, CDR1 is LGHDT and CDR2 is YNNKEL (reference sequence). CDR3 sequence: CASSSHGVAAGELFF. The CDR3 DNA is TGTGCCAGCAGCTCCCATGGGGTAGCAGCCGGGGAGCTGTTTTTT.

The chain has TRBV18 and TRBJ1-3; D is ambiguous. Trimming took 3 bases from V and 0 from J, leaving 9 bases between them. The CDR3 contains 15 residues. CDR1 is KGHSH and CDR2 is LQKENI in the germline V gene. The CDR3 sequence: CASSPRWDSGNTIYF. The CDR3 DNA reads as TGTGCCAGCTCACCGCGCTGGGACTCTGGAAACACCATATATTTT.

The chain carries TRBV19 and TRBJ2-3; D might be TRBD1 (6 bases). This CDR3 has 14 residues. Germline values: CDR1 LNHDA, CDR2 SQIVND (reference sequence). Trimming removed 6 bases from V and 4 bases from J, with 14 bases in between. Here the CDR3 DNA reads TGTGCCAGTAGCGCCACAGGGTCTCCAGATACGCAGTATTTT. Translating it yields CASSATGSPDTQYF.

This clonotype was picked up many times. A single base separates this from a much larger clone, so it may be a read error. This sequence joins TRBV2 and TRBJ1-1; tentative D call: TRBD1 (6 bases). Germline CDR1 reads SNHLY; CDR2 reads FYNNEI. The CDR3 contains 14 residues. V was cut by 11 bases and J by 2 bases, with 18 bases left in between. For the CDR3, the DNA is TGTGCCGCCATAAGGACAGTCGGTAACACTGAAGCTTTCTTT. Translating it yields CAAIRTVGNTEAFF. Supplemented by reference TRBV2 and TRBJ1-1, the full variable domain reads EPEVTQTPSHQVTQMGQEVILRCVPISNHLYFYWYRQILGQKVEFLVSFYNNEISEKSEIFDDQFSVERPDGSNFTLKIRSTKLEDSAMYFCAAIRTVGNTEAFFGQGTRLTVV.

The sample holds many counts of this clonotype. V gene TRBV28 combines with J gene TRBJ1-4, with D perhaps TRBD1 (5 bases). This CDR3 region has 11 residues. The germline V and J ends were trimmed by 7 bases and 5 bases, with 5 bases remaining between them. Germline CDR1 MDHEN, CDR2 SYDVKM. The CDR3 nucleotides are TGTGCCAGCAAGGGGAATGAAAAACTGTTTTTT. Protein product: CASKGNEKLFF.

This clonotype appeared a few times. This sequence joins TRBV2 and TRBJ1-2; the D is unclear. CDR1 SNHLY and CDR2 FYNNEI come from the germline V gene. Trimming removed 8 bases from V and 12 bases from J, with 16 bases in between. The CDR3 loop spans 11 amino acids. The CDR3 here is CASGSAGPHTF. Written as DNA, the CDR3 is TGTGCCAGCGGGTCGGCGGGTCCTCACACCTTC.

This rearrangement joins TRBV11-2 to TRBJ1-2; possibly TRBD1 for D (6 bases). CDR1 SGHAT and CDR2 FQNNGV come from the germline V gene. The V and J ends lost 5 bases and 8 bases respectively, with 24 bases between them. CDR3 length: 16 residues. CDR3 coding DNA: TGTGCCAGCAGCAGTCTCCGGGGGCTTGGAATAGGAGGCTACACCTTC. This sequence encodes CASSSLRGLGIGGYTF. Complete variable domain (other parts from reference TRBV11-2 and TRBJ1-2): EAGVAQSPRYKIIEKRQSVAFWCNPISGHATLYWYQQILGQGPKLLIQFQNNGVVDDSQLPKDRFSAERLKGVDSTLKIQPAKLEDSAVYLCASSSLRGLGIGGYTFGSGTRLTVV.

This clonotype was observed many times. The chain combines TRBV30 with TRBJ2-7, with 7 bases lining up with TRBD1. Trimming at V came to 3 bases and at J to 6 bases, leaving 11 bases not matched to a gene. CDR1 is GTSNPN and CDR2 is SVGIG in the germline V gene (reference sequence). CDR3 size: 14 residues. The CDR3 loop reads CAWRRDSRLAEQYF. CDR3 coding DNA: TGTGCCTGGAGGAGGGACAGTAGATTAGCCGAGCAGTACTTC.

The chain links TRBV25-1 to TRBJ2-3; D uncertain. Germline lookup yields CDR1 MGHDK and CDR2 SYGVNS. This CDR3 is 11 amino acids long. Deletions cut 4 bases from V and 9 bases from J, with 8 bases between. CDR3 sequence (DNA): TGTGCCAGCAGTGGGGTTTCCACGCAGTATTTT. It translates to CASSGVSTQYF.

Note on this clonotype: A much more abundant neighbour one base away suggests this may be a read error. The V gene is TRBV27, the J gene TRBJ2-1; 10 positions agree with TRBD2. This CDR3 is built from 15 residues. Looked up from germline, CDR1 is MNHEY and CDR2 is SMNVEV (reference sequence). This CDR3 reads CASRTRTSGYIEQFF. The CDR3 nucleotides read TGTGCCAGCAGAACCAGGACTAGCGGCTACATTGAGCAGTTCTTC.

The rearrangement joins TRBV20-1 to TRBJ2-2; 8 bases are shared with TRBD2. This CDR3 has 13 residues. V was pared by 3 bases and J by 6 bases, with 3 bases of the junction left unmatched. Germline V gene sequence: CDR1 DFQATT, CDR2 SNEGSKA (reference sequence). CDR3 DNA: TGCAGTGCTAGCGGGAGGGCTCCCGGGGAGCTGTTTTTT. It yields the protein CSASGRAPGELFF.

In its sample, this clonotype was seen many times. This chain links TRBV4-3 with TRBJ2-5; weak D call: TRBD2 (6 bases). The ends were cut back, 0 bases at V and 3 bases at J, with 8 bases in the middle. This CDR3 region has 14 residues. Germline V gives CDR1 LGHNA, CDR2 YSLEER. The CDR3 DNA sequence: TGCGCCAGCAGCCAAGAGGAGGGAGAAGAGACCCAGTACTTC. This gives the protein CASSQEEGEETQYF.

This clonotype has more than one count but fewer than ten. The chain recombines TRBV6-1 with TRBJ2-2; TRBD2 matches at 13 bases. CDR3 length equals 17 residues. In germline, CDR1 is MNHNS, CDR2 SASEGT. The V and J ends lost 5 bases and 6 bases, in that order; junction bases with no gene match: 9. The CDR3 DNA reads as TGTGCCAGCAGTCCTGGGACTAGCGGGACTTTCGCCGGGGAGCTGTTTTTT. This sequence encodes CASSPGTSGTFAGELFF.

This clonotype was seen ten or more times. The chain has TRBV12-3 or TRBV12-4 and TRBJ1-1; the D gene is possibly TRBD1 (6 bases). The length of the CDR3 is 15 residues. Trimming removed 7 bases from V and 3 bases from J, with 18 bases in between. DNA for the CDR3: TGTGCCAGCAACTGGTGGGGGCCAGGGGACACTGAAGCTTTCTTT. The encoded protein is CASNWWGPGDTEAFF.

V and J are TRBV11-3 and TRBJ2-1; D gene ambiguous. The CDR3 extends over 16 amino acids. The germline V gene encodes CDR1 SGHNT and CDR2 YENEEA. Trimming left V 3 bases short and J 5 bases short, with 17 bases between. CDR3 sequence reads: CASSFLPSEQNNEQFF. CDR3 bases: TGTGCCAGCAGCTTCCTCCCCTCCGAGCAGAACAATGAGCAGTTCTTC.

This clonotype showed up many times. This rearrangement joins TRBV6-1 to TRBJ1-1, with a weak D call TRBD1 (5 bases). Trimming pared 6 bases from V and 0 bases from J, leaving 17 bases between. The CDR3 has 16 amino acids. In germline, CDR1 is MNHNS, CDR2 SASEGT. This CDR3 reads CASSGGTLLMNTEAFF. The CDR3 nucleotides are TGTGCCAGCAGCGGGGGGACCTTACTGATGAACACTGAAGCTTTCTTT.

In its sample, this clonotype was seen a few times. Since a much larger clone is just one base distant, this may be a read error. CDR3 amino acids: CSASRFDSSGGSQETQYF. CDR3 coding DNA: TGCAGTGCTAGTCGGTTTGATTCTAGCGGGGGATCCCAAGAGACCCAGTACTTC. This chain uses TRBV20-1 with TRBJ2-5, with 10 nucleotides matching TRBD2. V gave up 3 bases and J gave up 1 base; unmatched junction bases: 14. This CDR3 contains 18 residues. CDR1 is DFQATT, CDR2 SNEGSKA, per germline (reference sequence).

This clonotype was picked up many times. V gene TRBV12-3 or TRBV12-4 combines with J gene TRBJ2-1, with 7 bases fitting TRBD1. Trimming cost V 3 bases and J 8 bases; bases outside gene matches: 4. The CDR3 has 13 residues. The chain's CDR3 is CASSLTGFDEQFF. CDR3 bases: TGTGCCAGCAGTTTGACAGGGTTTGATGAGCAGTTCTTC.

The gene calls are TRBV25-1 and TRBJ2-3, with 9 bases fitting TRBD1. CDR3 length: 13 amino acids. Looked up from germline, CDR1 is MGHDK and CDR2 is SYGVNS. After removal of 4 bases from V and 7 bases from J, the junction contained 3 bases not matched to a gene. The CDR3 region is CASSGTGVNTQYF. The CDR3 nucleotides are TGTGCCAGCAGTGGGACAGGGGTAAATACGCAGTATTTT.

This clonotype was seen at least ten times. The chain is built from TRBV20-1 and TRBJ2-7, with 7 positions matching TRBD1. The CDR3 contains 14 residues. The V segment lost 5 bases and the J segment 4 bases; nucleotides outside the gene matches: 11. From germline, CDR1 is DFQATT and CDR2 SNEGSKA (reference sequence). CDR3 region: CSARDSLNYYEQYF. The CDR3 DNA follows: TGCAGTGCTCGGGACAGTCTTAACTATTACGAGCAGTACTTC.

There are many counts of this clonotype. V and J are TRBV12-3 or TRBV12-4 and TRBJ2-3; possibly TRBD2 for D (6 bases). CDR3 size: 15 residues. V was shortened by 4 bases and J by 0 bases, with 11 bases between the two germline ends. CDR3 in amino acids: CASSSVGGSTDTQYF. DNA of the CDR3: TGTGCCAGCAGTTCAGTGGGGGGAAGCACAGATACGCAGTATTTT.

The V gene is TRBV9, the J gene TRBJ2-3, with 8 bases aligning to TRBD2. CDR3 length equals 14 residues. Germline V gene lookup returns CDR1 SGDLS and CDR2 YYNGEE. The J segment lost 5 bases and the V segment lost 5 bases, leaving 7 bases of the junction unmatched. The CDR3 sequence: CASRAGATVDTQYF. CDR3 sequence (DNA): TGTGCCAGCAGAGCGGGAGCCACGGTAGATACGCAGTATTTT.

In this sample, this clonotype turned up many times. The chain couples TRBV27 to TRBJ2-3; TRBD2 matches 14 bases. Trimming removed 3 bases from V and 8 bases from J; junction bases left unmatched: 7. The CDR3 sequence is 16 residues long. The germline gives CDR1 MNHEY, CDR2 SMNVEV (reference sequence). CDR3 sequence reads: CASSFNSGLAGVTQYF. DNA of the CDR3: TGTGCCAGCAGTTTCAACTCGGGACTAGCGGGAGTTACGCAGTATTTT.

Many counts were recorded for this clonotype. This chain uses TRBV11-2 with TRBJ2-1, with TRBD2 identical over 14 bases. J lost 9 bases, V lost 5 bases, and 15 bases had no gene match. Germline lookup yields CDR1 SGHAT and CDR2 FQNNGV. This CDR3 has 18 amino acids. The CDR3 nucleotides read TGTGCCAGCAGCACGACAGCCCTGGGACTAGCGGGAGCGAGTGAGCAGTTCTTC. Protein: CASSTTALGLAGASEQFF.

Comments on this clonotype: A far bigger clonotype differs at one base, so this is likely a read error. The J gene is TRBJ2-7, the V gene TRBV19; D is possibly TRBD1 (6 bases). Trimming cost V 5 bases and J 7 bases, with 18 bases left between them. The germline CDR1 and CDR2 sequences are LNHDA and SQIVND (reference sequence). The CDR3 has 14 amino acids. CDR3 loop: CASSGWTDRNEQYF. CDR3 coding DNA: TGTGCCAGTAGTGGGTGGACAGACCGGAATGAGCAGTACTTC.

With regard to this clonotype: This may arise from a read error, as a much more abundant clone is one base away. The chain carries TRBV28 and TRBJ2-1; a possible D gene is TRBD2 (6 bases). Germline V gene data show CDR1 as MDHEN and CDR2 as SYDVKM. Trimming stripped 6 bases from V and 6 bases from J, with 18 bases between. The CDR3 extends over 15 amino acids. CDR3 in DNA: TGTGCCAGCAGCCGACTGGCTAGCGCGGGCAATGAGCAGTTCTTC. Translating gives CASSRLASAGNEQFF.

This clonotype was picked up a small number of times. The CDR3 DNA reads as TGTGCCAGCAGCGTGGACCCCGGGACAGGGGTCGAAGAGACCCAGTACTTC. Protein: CASSVDPGTGVEETQYF. V is TRBV9 and J is TRBJ2-1; TRBD1 agrees at 10 bases. Near its end, the DNA agrees better with TRBJ2-5, so the J call may be wrong. CDR1 and CDR2 (germline): SGDLS, YYNGEE. The CDR3 consists of 17 residues.